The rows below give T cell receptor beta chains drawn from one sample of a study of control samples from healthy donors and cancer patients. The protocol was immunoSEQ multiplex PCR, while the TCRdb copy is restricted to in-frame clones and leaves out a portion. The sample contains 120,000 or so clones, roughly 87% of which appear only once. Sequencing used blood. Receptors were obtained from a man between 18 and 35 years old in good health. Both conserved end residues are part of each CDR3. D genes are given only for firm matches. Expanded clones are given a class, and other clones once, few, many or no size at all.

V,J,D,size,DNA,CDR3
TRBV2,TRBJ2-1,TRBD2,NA,TGTGCTGGGACTAGCGGACCTTTCAATGAGCAGTTCTTC,CAGTSGPFNEQFF
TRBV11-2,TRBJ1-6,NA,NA,TGTGCCAGCAGCTTAGAACCCAGCCATAATTCACCCCTCCACTTT,CASSLEPSHNSPLHF
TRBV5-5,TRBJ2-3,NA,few,TGTGCCAGCAGTTTGGGCGGGACCCAGACGCAGTATTTT,CASSLGGTQTQYF
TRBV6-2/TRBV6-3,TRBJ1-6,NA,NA,TGTGCCAGCAGCCCGGACCCCGCTCCGAGTTCACCCCTCCACTTT,CASSPDPAPSSPLHF
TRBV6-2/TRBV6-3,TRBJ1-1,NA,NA,TGTGCCAGCAGTTACTATGGAGGGCTCGGTGAAGCTTTCTTT,CASSYYGGLGEAFF
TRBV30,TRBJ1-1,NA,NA,TGTGCCTGGAGTCTGCCTGGGGCCTCCCGGGACACTGAAGCTTTCTTT,CAWSLPGASRDTEAFF
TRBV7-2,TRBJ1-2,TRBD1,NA,TGTGCCAGCAGATCCGGGACAGGGACTGATGGCTACACCTTC,CASRSGTGTDGYTF
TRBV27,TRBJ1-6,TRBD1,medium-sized,TGTGCCAGCAGCCCCACGACAGGGATGTCACCCCTCCACTTT,CASSPTTGMSPLHF
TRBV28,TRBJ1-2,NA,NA,TGTGCCAGCTGCTATCCGGGACGGAGGGCGCACGGCTACACCTTC,CASCYPGRRAHGYTF
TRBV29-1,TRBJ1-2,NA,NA,TGCAGCGGTTTACAGGGTTACGGCTATGGCTACACCTTC,CSGLQGYGYGYTF
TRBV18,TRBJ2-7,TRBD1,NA,TGTGCCAGCCCACCGAGGACAGGGGAGGCCTACGAGCAGTACTTC,CASPPRTGEAYEQYF
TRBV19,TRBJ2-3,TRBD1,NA,TGTGCCAGTAGTCTGGGGACAGGGACTTATACGCAGTATTTT,CASSLGTGTYTQYF
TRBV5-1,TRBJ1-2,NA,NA,TGCGCCAGCAGCTCGACCCGGAATCCCTATGGCTACACCTTC,CASSSTRNPYGYTF